This entry is about one T cell receptor beta chain. Its antigen is undetermined. TCRdb passed the 5' RACE reads through MiXCR, listing each CDR3 protein once. The sample holds roughly 1,500,000 distinct CDR3 sequences, under 35% seen once. The sample comes from a study of identical twins. General study findings and limits: The study reached conclusions through statistical analysis that was cross-sectional, not following the same donors. Some out-of-frame alpha sequences were shared by twins, and these showed excess low generation probability.

Sequencing used cord blood. The TCR originated in a newborn girl in good health.

CDR3 loop: CASSQDHNYETDRNTIYF. In DNA, the CDR3 is TGTGCCAGCAGCCAAGATCATAATTATGAGACCGATAGAAACACCATATATTTT. The V gene is TRBV4-2, the J gene TRBJ1-3; D call uncertain. Trimming stripped 0 bases from V and 5 bases from J, with 20 bases between. Germline V gene sequence: CDR1 LGHNA, CDR2 YNFKEQ. The CDR3 spans 18 residues.